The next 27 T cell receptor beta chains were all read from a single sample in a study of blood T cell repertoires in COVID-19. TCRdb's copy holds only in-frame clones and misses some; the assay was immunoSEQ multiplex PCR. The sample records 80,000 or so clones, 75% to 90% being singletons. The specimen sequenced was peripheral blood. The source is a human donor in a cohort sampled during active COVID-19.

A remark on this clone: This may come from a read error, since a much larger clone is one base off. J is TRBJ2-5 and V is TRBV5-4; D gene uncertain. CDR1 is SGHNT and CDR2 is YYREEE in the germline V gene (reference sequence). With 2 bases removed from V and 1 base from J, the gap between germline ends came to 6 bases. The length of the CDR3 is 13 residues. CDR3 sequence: CASSFQAQETQYF. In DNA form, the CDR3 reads TGTGCCAGCAGCTTCCAGGCCCAAGAGACCCAGTACTTC.

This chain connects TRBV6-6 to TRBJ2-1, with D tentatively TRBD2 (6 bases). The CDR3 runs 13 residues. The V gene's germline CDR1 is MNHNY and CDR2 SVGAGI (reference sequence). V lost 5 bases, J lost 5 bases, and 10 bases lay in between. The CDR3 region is CASSPTRDNEQFF. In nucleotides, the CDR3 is TGTGCCAGCAGTCCGACTAGGGACAATGAGCAGTTCTTC.

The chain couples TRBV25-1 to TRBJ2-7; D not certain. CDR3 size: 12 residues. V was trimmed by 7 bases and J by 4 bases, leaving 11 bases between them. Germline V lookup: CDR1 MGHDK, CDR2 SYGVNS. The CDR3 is CASTPNSYEQYF. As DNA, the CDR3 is TGTGCCAGCACCCCGAACAGTTACGAGCAGTACTTC.

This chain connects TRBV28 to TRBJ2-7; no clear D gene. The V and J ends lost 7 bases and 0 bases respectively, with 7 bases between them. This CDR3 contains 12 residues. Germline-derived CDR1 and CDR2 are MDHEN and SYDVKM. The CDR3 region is CASTGISYEQYF. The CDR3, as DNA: TGTGCCAGCACAGGAATCTCCTACGAGCAGTACTTC.

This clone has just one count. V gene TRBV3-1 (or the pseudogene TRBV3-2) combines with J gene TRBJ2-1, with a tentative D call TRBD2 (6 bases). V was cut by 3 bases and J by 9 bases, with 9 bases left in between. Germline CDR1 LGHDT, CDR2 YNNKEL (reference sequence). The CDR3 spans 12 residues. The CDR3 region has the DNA TGTGCCAGCAGCCACCAGGGAGGTGAGCAGTTCTTC. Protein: CASSHQGGEQFF.

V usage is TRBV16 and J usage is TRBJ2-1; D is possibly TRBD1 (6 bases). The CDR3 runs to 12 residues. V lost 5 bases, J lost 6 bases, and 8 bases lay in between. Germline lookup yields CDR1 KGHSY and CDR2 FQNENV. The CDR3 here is CASSTGSNEQFF. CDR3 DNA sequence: TGTGCCAGCAGCACAGGGTCCAATGAGCAGTTCTTC.

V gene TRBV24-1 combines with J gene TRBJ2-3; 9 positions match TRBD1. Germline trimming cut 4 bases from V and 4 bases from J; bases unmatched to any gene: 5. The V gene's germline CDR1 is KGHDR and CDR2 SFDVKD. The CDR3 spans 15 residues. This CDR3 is CATSEWTGVADTQYF. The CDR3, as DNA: TGTGCCACCAGTGAGTGGACAGGGGTTGCAGATACGCAGTATTTT.

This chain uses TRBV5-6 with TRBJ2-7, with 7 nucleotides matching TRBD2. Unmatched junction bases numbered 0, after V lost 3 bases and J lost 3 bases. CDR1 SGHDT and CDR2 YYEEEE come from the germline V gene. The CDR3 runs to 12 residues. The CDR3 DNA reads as TGTGCCAGCAGCTGGGGGGGCTACGAGCAGTACTTC. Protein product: CASSWGGYEQYF.

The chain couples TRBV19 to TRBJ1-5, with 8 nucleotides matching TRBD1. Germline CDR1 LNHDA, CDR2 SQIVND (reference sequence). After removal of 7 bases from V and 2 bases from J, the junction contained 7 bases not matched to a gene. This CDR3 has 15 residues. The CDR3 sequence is CASMPDRVGNQPQHF. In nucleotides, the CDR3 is TGTGCCAGTATGCCGGACAGGGTTGGCAATCAGCCCCAGCATTTT.

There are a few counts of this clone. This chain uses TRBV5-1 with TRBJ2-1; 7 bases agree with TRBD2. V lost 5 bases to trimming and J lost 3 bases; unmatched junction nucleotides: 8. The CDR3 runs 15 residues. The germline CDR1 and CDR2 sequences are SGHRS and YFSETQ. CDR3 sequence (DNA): TGCGCCAGCAGGTCTAGCGGATTACTCTACAATGAGCAGTTCTTC. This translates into CASRSSGLLYNEQFF.

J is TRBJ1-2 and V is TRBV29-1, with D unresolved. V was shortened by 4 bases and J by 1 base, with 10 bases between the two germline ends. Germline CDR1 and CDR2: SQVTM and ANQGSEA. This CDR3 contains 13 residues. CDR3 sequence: CSVGVEGNYGYTF. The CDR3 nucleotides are TGCAGCGTTGGGGTTGAGGGTAACTATGGCTACACCTTC.

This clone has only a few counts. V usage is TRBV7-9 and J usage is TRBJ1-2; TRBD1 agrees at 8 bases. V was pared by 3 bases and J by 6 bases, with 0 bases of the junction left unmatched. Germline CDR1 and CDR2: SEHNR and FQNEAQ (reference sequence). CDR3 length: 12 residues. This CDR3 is CASSLTGDGYTF. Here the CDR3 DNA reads TGTGCCAGCAGCTTGACAGGGGATGGCTACACCTTC. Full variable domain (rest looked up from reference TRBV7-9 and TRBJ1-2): DTGVSQNPRHKITKRGQNVTFRCDPISEHNRLYWYRQTLGQGPEFLTYFQNEAQLEKSRLLSDRFSAERPKGSFSTLEIQRTEQGDSAMYLCASSLTGDGYTFGSGTRLTVV.

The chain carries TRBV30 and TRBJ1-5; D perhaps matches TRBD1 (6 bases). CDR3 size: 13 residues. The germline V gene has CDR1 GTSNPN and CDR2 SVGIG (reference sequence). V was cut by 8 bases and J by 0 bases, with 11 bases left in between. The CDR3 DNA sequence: TGTGCCCTAGGGGGGGATAGCAATCAGCCCCAGCATTTT. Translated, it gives CALGGDSNQPQHF.

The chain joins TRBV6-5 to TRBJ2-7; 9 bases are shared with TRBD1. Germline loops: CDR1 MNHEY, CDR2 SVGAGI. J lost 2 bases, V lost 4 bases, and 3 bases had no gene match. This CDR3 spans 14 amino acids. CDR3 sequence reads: CASSSDRGTYEQYF. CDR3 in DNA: TGTGCCAGCAGTTCCGACAGGGGGACCTACGAGCAGTACTTC.

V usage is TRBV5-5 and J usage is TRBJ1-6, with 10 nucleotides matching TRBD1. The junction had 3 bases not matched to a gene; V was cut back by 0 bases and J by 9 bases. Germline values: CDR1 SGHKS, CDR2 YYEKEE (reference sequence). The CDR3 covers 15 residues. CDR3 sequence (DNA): TGTGCCAGCAGCTTGGATTGGGACAGGGGTTCACCCCTCCACTTT. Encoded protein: CASSLDWDRGSPLHF.

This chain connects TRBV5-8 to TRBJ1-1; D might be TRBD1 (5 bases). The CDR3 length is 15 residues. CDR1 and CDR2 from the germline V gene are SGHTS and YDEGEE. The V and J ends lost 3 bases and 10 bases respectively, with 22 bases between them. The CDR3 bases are TGTGCCAGCAGCTCTGTGGGGGGATTCCGGGACTCAGCTTTCTTT. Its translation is CASSSVGGFRDSAFF.

The CDR3 is CASSIELTGMNTEAFF. The CDR3, as DNA: TGTGCCAGTAGTATAGAACTGACAGGCATGAACACTGAAGCTTTCTTT. The chain is built from TRBV19 and TRBJ1-1; possibly TRBD1 for D (6 bases). The CDR3 totals 16 residues. V dropped 0 bases and J dropped 0 bases, with 11 bases sitting between them. Per germline, CDR1 LNHDA and CDR2 SQIVND (reference sequence).

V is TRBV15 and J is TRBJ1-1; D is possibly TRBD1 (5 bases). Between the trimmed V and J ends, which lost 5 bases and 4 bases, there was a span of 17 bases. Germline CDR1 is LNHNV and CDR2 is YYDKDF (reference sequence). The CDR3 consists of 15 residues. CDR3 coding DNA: TGTGCCACCAGCCTCCCAACGCAGGGTGCCACTGAAGCTTTCTTT. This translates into CATSLPTQGATEAFF.

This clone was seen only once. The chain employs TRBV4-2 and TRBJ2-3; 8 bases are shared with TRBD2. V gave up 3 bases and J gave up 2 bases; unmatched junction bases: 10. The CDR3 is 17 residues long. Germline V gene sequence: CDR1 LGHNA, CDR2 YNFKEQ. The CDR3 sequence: CASSQLVVAGPTDTQYF. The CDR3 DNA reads TGTGCCAGCAGCCAGCTAGTGGTAGCGGGGCCCACAGATACGCAGTATTTT.

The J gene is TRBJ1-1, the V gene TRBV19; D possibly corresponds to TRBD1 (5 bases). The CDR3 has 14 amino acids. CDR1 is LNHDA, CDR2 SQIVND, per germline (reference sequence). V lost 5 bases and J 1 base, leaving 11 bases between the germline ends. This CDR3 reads CASSLSRENTEAFF. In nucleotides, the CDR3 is TGTGCCAGTAGTTTGAGCAGGGAGAACACTGAAGCTTTCTTT.

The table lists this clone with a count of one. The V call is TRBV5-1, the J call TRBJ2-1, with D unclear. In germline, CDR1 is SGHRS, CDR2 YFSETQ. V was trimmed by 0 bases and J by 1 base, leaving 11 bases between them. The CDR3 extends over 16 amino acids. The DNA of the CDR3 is TGCGCCAGCAGCTTGGTTTCGCTAGAGTCCTACAATGAGCAGTTCTTC. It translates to CASSLVSLESYNEQFF.

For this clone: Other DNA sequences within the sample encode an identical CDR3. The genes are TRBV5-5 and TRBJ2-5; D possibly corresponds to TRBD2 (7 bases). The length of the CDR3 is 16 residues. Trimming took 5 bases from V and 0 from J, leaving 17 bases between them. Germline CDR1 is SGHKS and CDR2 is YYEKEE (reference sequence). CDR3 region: CASRREGGDYQETQYF. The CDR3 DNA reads TGTGCCAGCAGGCGTGAAGGGGGGGACTACCAAGAGACCCAGTACTTC.

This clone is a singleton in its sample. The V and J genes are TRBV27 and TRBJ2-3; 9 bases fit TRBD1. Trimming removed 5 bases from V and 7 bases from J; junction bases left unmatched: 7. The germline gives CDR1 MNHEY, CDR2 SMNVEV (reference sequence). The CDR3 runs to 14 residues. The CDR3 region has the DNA TGTGCCAGCAGTCCCGGACAGGGGTTGAATACGCAGTATTTT. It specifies CASSPGQGLNTQYF.

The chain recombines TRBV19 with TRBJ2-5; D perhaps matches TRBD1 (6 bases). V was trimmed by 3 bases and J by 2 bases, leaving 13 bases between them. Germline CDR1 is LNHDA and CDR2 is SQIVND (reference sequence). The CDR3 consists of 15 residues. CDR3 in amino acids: CASSIYADRQETQYF. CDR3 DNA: TGTGCCAGTAGTATCTACGCGGACAGACAAGAGACCCAGTACTTC.

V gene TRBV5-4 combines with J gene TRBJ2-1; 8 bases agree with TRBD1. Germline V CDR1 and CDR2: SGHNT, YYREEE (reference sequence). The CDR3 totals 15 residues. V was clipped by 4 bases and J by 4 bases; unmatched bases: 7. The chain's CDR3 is CASSISRDRYNEQFF. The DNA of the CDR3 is TGTGCCAGCAGCATTAGCCGGGACAGGTACAATGAGCAGTTCTTC.

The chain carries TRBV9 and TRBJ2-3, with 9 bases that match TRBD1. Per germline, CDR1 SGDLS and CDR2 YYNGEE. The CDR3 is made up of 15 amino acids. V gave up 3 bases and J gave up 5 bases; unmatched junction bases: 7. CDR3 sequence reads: CASSARQGVVDTQYF. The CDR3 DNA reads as TGTGCCAGCAGCGCCCGACAGGGGGTGGTAGATACGCAGTATTTT.

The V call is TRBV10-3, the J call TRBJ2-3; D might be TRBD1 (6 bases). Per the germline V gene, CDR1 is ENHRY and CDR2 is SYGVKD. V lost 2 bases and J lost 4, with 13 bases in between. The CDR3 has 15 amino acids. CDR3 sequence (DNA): TGTGCCATCAGTGAGACGGGCAGGGGCGCAGATACGCAGTATTTT. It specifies CAISETGRGADTQYF.